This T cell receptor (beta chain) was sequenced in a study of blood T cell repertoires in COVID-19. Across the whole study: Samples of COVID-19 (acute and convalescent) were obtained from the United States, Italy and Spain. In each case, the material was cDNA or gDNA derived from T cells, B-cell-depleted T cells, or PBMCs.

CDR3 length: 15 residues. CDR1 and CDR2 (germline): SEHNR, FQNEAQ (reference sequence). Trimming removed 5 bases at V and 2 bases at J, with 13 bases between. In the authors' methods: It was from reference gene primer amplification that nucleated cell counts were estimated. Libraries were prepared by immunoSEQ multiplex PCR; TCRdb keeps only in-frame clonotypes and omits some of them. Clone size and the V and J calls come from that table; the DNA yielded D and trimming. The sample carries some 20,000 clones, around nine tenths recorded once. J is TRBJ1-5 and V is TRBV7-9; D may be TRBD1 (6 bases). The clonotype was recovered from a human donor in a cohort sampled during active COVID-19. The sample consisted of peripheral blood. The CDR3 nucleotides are TGTGCCAGCAGCCCCGAAGGGGGAGGCAATCAGCCCCAGCATTTT. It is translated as CASSPEGGGNQPQHF. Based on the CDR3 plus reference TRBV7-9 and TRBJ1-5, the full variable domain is DTGVSQNPRHKITKRGQNVTFRCDPISEHNRLYWYRQTLGQGPEFLTYFQNEAQLEKSRLLSDRFSAERPKGSFSTLEIQRTEQGDSAMYLCASSPEGGGNQPQHFGDGTRLSIL.